A selection of T cell receptor beta chains follows, all from one sample in a study of identical twins. TCRdb independently ran MiXCR on the 5' RACE reads; one entry per CDR3 protein. The table has 1.5 million to 2 million distinct CDR3 sequences, under 35% seen once; the top ten hold approximately 0.29%. The sequencing sample was made of cord blood. The source of these receptors is a newborn girl in good health. Both conserved end residues are part of each CDR3. Each record gives: clone size, J gene, V gene, CDR3 length, D gene, CDR3 DNA, CDR3 protein. A D gene is named only where the DNA matches it firmly. Size values are once, few and many counts, or a class for expanded clones, and some rows have none.

- TRBJ2-1 TRBV7-8 15 TRBD2 TGTGCCAGCAGCCCCCCGGGAGGGGAATACAATGAGCAGTTCTTC CASSPPGGEYNEQFF
few TRBJ1-1 TRBV13 14 - TGTGCCAGCAGCTTAGTGGGGAGGGACACTGAAGCTTTCTTT CASSLVGRDTEAFF
- TRBJ1-6 TRBV28 16 - TGTGCCAGCAGTGAGACAGGTAGCTCCTATAATTCACCCCTCCACTTT CASSETGSSYNSPLHF
few TRBJ2-1 TRBV20-1 12 - TGCAGTGCTAGGACTCCCTACAATGAGCAGTTCTTC CSARTPYNEQFF
- TRBJ1-3 TRBV18 16 TRBD1 TGTGCCAGCTCACACTGGACAGGCCACTCTGGAAACACCATATATTTT CASSHWTGHSGNTIYF
few TRBJ2-7 TRBV6-5 15 - TGTGCCAGCAGTTACTCGAGTAGCAGATTCTACGAGCAGTACTTC CASSYSSSRFYEQYF
many TRBJ1-5 TRBV9 13 - TGTGCCAGCAGCGCATATAGCAATCAGCCCCAGCATTTT CASSAYSNQPQHF
- TRBJ2-6 TRBV20-1 14 - TGCAGTGTCCCAACCGAGCCTGGGGCCAACGTCCTGACTTTC CSVPTEPGANVLTF
- TRBJ2-1 TRBV3-1 11 TRBD2 TGTGCCACTAGCGGGAGGTATGAGCAGTTCTTC CATSGRYEQFF
- TRBJ2-1 TRBV20-1 12 - TGCAGTGCTAGAGGGGGACACAATGAGCAGTTCTTC CSARGGHNEQFF
- TRBJ2-7 TRBV20-1 14 TRBD2 TGCAGTGCTAGTTATCGGGGGGGCGACTACGAGCAGTACTTC CSASYRGGDYEQYF
- TRBJ2-7 TRBV2 15 TRBD2 TGTGCCAGCAGTGCAATAAGGGACTACCCCTACGAGCAGTACTTC CASSAIRDYPYEQYF
- TRBJ1-6 TRBV4-1 18 TRBD1 TGCGCCAGCAGCCAGGCCCCGGGACAGGGCTCCTATAATTCACCCCTCCACTTT CASSQAPGQGSYNSPLHF
- TRBJ1-5 TRBV6-1 16 - TGTGCCAGCAGTGAAGCGATCTACTATAGCAATCAGCCCCAGCATTTT CASSEAIYYSNQPQHF
- TRBJ1-4 TRBV6-1 16 - TGTGCCAGCAGTGAATTTTGGGGCAGACGGGACGAAAAACTGTTTTTT CASSEFWGRRDEKLFF
- TRBJ2-7 TRBV27 15 - TGTGCCAGCAGCAGAGTCAGACGCAACAGATACGAGCAGTACTTC CASSRVRRNRYEQYF
few TRBJ2-5 TRBV21-1 14 - TGTGCCAGCAGCCCCACGGGGCCCAAAGAGACCCAGTACTTC CASSPTGPKETQYF
few TRBJ1-5 TRBV10-3 13 - TGTGCCATCAGTGACAGTCACAATCAGCCCCAGCATTTT CAISDSHNQPQHF
- TRBJ2-2 TRBV28 14 TRBD2 TGTGCCAGGGCGCTAGCGGGAGTCTCCGGGGAGCTGTTTTTT CARALAGVSGELFF
few TRBJ2-7 TRBV12-5 13 - TGTGCTAGTGGACCCCATGAGTCCTACGAGCAGTACTTC CASGPHESYEQYF
- TRBJ2-7 TRBV28 14 - TGTGCCAGCAGTGAGGCAGGTAGGGTAAATGAGCAGTACTTC CASSEAGRVNEQYF
- TRBJ1-1 TRBV7-8 15 - TGTGCCAGCAGCTCTAATGATCCCGTAGGCACTGAAGCTTTCTTT CASSSNDPVGTEAFF